This TCR beta chain comes out of a study of T cell repertoires in MIS-A myocarditis (dated 2022 in TCRdb). Amplification of TCRbeta CDR3 regions relied on the immunoSEQ bias-controlled multiplex PCR, followed by high-throughput sequencing. In the source study's methods: The immunoSEQ vendor pipeline collapsed and filtered CDR3 sequences to measure the abundance and frequency of each unique TCRbeta CDR3. Dominant CDR3 amino acid sequences were clustered with SARS-CoV-2-specific ImmuneCODE TCRbeta sequences by CD-HIT using a 90% global sequence identity threshold. Clones at frequencies from 0.1 to 1 were categorized as hyperexpanded, and clones at frequencies from 0.01 to 0.1 were categorized as large. The CDR3 amino acid sequences and the V and J gene assignments of the dominant clones were confirmed with MiXCR. The R stringdist package was used to calculate Levenshtein distances between the patient clonotypes and the ImmuneCODE hits. The table was pulled from immuneACCESS by TCRdb, which kept in-frame rearrangements only. Such tables lose some clones; where checked, under half of the loss comes from unresolved V genes, and the rest has no known cause. V and J calls plus clone size are reproduced from that table; the DNA served to infer D and trimming. The sample profile shows about 11,000 clones; 83% of them were found once. Clones ranked in the top ten supply 29% of the sample.

Remarks on this clone: The antigen it binds to is not known. The record has no base qualities; no much larger clone is one base away.

CDR3 length: 15 amino acids, cysteine to phenylalanine. Only the CDR3 part of the read is kept: 45 bases, read in frame from the first base. From the germline V gene (reference sequence), CDR1 is MNHEY and CDR2 is SMNVEV. V is pared back by 1 base and J by 0 bases, with 7 bases lying between the germline termini. The QIAamp DNA FFPE kit was used to extract genomic DNA from formalin-fixed paraffin-embedded autopsy tissue. The sample taken for sequencing was right ventricle heart tissue obtained at autopsy. What the cell subset or site label conveys for this sample: cardiac tissue sample (left or right ventricle, interventricular septum, or pericardium). The chain is made from TRBV27 and TRBJ1-5; TRBD1 is possibly the D segment (6 matching bases). The receptor was isolated from a man aged 18 to 30 with fulminant myocarditis from multisystem inflammatory syndrome in adults (MIS-A) after COVID-19. CDR3 sequence: CASSLLGHSNQPQHF. The sequenced DNA: TGTGCCAGCAGTTTATTGGGACATAGCAATCAGCCCCAGCATTTT.